This TCR beta chain is from a study of response to subunit inactivated influenza vaccine. Deletions cut 4 bases from V and 1 base from J, with 18 bases between. CDR1 is LGHNA and CDR2 is YSLEER in the germline V gene. The CDR3 sequence is 17 residues long. Regarding the study as a whole: Few new T cells, the authors suggested, are recruited by each seasonal influenza vaccination.

Turning to this clonotype: What it binds is unknown.

TCRdb processed the RT-PCR reads anew with MiXCR; each CDR3 protein has one entry. This sample has around 790,000 distinct CDR3 sequences; 21% occur once, and the top ten carry around 9.6%. V is TRBV4-3 and J is TRBJ2-3; D is possibly TRBD1 (6 bases). The material was PBMCs from blood, obtained roughly 5 days after vaccination. This sequence originates from a man aged 50 to 59 who received an inactivated influenza vaccine. This chain's CDR3 is CASSRVKTGWGTDTQYF. In nucleotides, the CDR3 is TGCGCCAGCAGCCGAGTAAAGACAGGTTGGGGCACAGATACGCAGTATTTT.